This T cell receptor beta chain was sequenced during a study of blood T cell repertoires in COVID-19. Looking at the study overall: The origin of the acute and convalescent COVID-19 samples was the United States, Italy and Spain.

Here immunoSEQ multiplex PCR was the method, and the copy in TCRdb shows in-frame clones only, minus some. The sample has a few hundred thousand clones, 86% seen once; the top ten hold approximately 9.8%. Germline CDR1 SGHTA, CDR2 FQGNSA. With 4 bases clipped from V and 6 bases from J, the junction kept 12 bases outside the gene matches. The CDR3 spans 18 residues. This clonotype originated in a man in his forties who had recovered from COVID-19. The rearrangement links TRBV7-2 to TRBJ2-7, with 16 bases identical to TRBD2. What was sequenced was peripheral blood. The CDR3 nucleotides are TGTGCCAGCAGCTGGGGACTAGCGGGGGGGCACCCCTCAGGCGAGCAGTACTTC. Its protein product is CASSWGLAGGHPSGEQYF.